The source of this T cell receptor beta chain is a study of shared clonotypes between healthy human individuals. Turning to this clone: The antigen is unknown. One end of the junction is discordant with germline, which a read error may explain.

The CDR3 is made up of 15 amino acids. Looked up from germline, CDR1 is SGHTA and CDR2 is FQGNSA. Libraries were prepared by immunoSEQ multiplex PCR; TCRdb keeps only in-frame clonotypes and omits some of them. The table has about 1.5 million clones, around 98% seen once. Overall study findings and caveats: The genetic and exposure-history diversity represented was limited by few donors.

The sequence came from a man under 40 in good health. Source material: naive CD4+ T cells sorted from blood. Subset reported: CD45RA+ positively selected. V is TRBV7-2 and J is TRBJ2-1; 12 nucleotides agree with TRBD2. In nucleotides, the CDR3 is TGTGCCAGCAGCCTAGCGGGAGGGGAGGGAATGGAGCAGTTCTTC. Translated: CASSLAGGEGMEQFF.